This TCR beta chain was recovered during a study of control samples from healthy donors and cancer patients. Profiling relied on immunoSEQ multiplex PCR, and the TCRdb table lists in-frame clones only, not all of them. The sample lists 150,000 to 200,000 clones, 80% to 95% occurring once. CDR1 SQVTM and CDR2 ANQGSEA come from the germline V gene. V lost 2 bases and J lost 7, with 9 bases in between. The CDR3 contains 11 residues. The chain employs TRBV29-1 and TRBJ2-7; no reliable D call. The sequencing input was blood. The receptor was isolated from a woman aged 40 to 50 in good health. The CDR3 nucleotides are TGCAGCGTTGAATTTAGAGAGGAGCAGTACTTC. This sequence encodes CSVEFREEQYF.